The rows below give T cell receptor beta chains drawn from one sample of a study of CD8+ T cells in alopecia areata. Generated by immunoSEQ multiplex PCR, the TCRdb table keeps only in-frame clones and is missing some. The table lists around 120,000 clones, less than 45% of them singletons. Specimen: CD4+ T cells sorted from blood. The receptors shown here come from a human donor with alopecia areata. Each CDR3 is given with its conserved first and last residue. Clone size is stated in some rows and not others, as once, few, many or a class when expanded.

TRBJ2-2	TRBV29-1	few	CSAAFVANTGELFF
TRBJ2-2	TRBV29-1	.	CSVKVLASAGELFF
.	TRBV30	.	CAWSQGKSGAPYEQYF
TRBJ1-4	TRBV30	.	CAWSGGLNEKLFF
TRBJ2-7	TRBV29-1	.	CSVGGTLSYEQYF
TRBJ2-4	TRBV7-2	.	CASSLALGSIQYF
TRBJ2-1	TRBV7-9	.	CASSGGWRTSGNEQFF
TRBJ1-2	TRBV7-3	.	CASSLDGLYNGYTF
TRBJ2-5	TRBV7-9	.	CASSFRLAGGETQYF
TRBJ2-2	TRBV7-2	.	CASSFGLELFF
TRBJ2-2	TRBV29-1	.	CSHQGRTSGRGELFF
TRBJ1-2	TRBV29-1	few	CSVGTRGTNYGYTF
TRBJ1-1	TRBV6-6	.	CASSWAGETEAFF
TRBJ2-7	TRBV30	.	CAWSLAALYEQYF
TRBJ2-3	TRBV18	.	CASSLSGTTTDTQYF
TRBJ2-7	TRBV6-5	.	CASSPNRQGKGEQYF
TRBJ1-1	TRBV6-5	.	CASSYSKAGPDTEAFF
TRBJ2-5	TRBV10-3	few	CAISEGQQETQYF
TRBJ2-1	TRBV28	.	CASSLGVAGDNEQFF
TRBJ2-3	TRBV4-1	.	CASSQFGTGGFTDTQYF
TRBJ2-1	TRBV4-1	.	CASSQDHVGHEQFF
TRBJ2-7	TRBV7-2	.	CASSPGQGWYEQYF
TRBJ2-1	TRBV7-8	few	CASSLMGGGARNEQFF
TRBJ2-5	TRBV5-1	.	CASSLHYGETQYF
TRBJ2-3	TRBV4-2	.	CASSQGTSGADTQYF
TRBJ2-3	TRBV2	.	CASSERLAGTDTQYF
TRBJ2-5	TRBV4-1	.	CASSQGNSQETQYF
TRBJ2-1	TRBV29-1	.	CSATGKGWNEQFF
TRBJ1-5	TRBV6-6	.	CASSNGQGPGQPQHF
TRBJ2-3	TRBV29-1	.	CSVDLAGGILDTQYF
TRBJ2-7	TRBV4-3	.	CASSRERGPYEQYF
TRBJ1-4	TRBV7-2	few	CASSLRKAAWEKLFF
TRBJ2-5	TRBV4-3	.	CASSLGTSGGQETQYF
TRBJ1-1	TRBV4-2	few	CASSPGQGTQNTEAFF
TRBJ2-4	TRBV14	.	CASSQGARNIQYF
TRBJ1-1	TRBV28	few	CASSGSLGTSEGTEAFF
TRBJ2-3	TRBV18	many	CASSLGGTDTQYF
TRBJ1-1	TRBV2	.	CASRGWVSTEAFF